Listed here are 20 T cell receptor beta chains from one sample, sequenced in a study of CD8+ T cells in alopecia areata. Treatment specified: oral pan-JAK inhibitor, 5-10 mg twice daily. Isolated RNA was reverse transcribed into cDNA used as the sequencing template. The data were produced by immunoSEQ multiplex PCR, yet TCRdb's version contains in-frame clones alone and is incomplete. The table lists more than 200,000 clones, approximately 40% of them singletons, with roughly 2.8% in the top ten. This specimen was CD4+ T cells sorted from blood, taken at roughly week 36, from a patient treated with tofacitinib. Receptor source: a human donor with alopecia areata.

The rearrangement links TRBV14 to TRBJ2-2, with 7 nucleotides matching TRBD2. Germline V lookup: CDR1 SGHDN, CDR2 FVKESK. This CDR3 contains 16 residues. Losses at the gene ends were 5 bases for V and 1 base for J; bases not matched to a gene: 7. CDR3 residues: CASSSRTRGNTGELFF. DNA for the CDR3: TGTGCCAGCAGCTCCCGGACTAGGGGGAACACCGGGGAGCTGTTTTTT.

This clone was seen more than once but under ten times. The chain combines TRBV5-1 with TRBJ2-7; 9 positions match TRBD1. The CDR3 totals 14 residues. J lost 4 bases, V lost 2 bases, and 4 bases had no gene match. Germline assignment: CDR1 SGHRS and CDR2 YFSETQ. This chain's CDR3 is CASSFWDRVYEQYF. The CDR3 nucleotides are TGCGCCAGCAGCTTTTGGGACAGGGTGTACGAGCAGTACTTC.

The rearrangement joins TRBV6-5 to TRBJ2-5, with 8 positions matching TRBD1. Germline lookup yields CDR1 MNHEY and CDR2 SVGAGI. The CDR3 has 15 amino acids. With V trimmed by 4 bases and J by 5 bases, 9 bases remained unmatched. For the CDR3, the DNA is TGTGCCAGCAGTTTGAACCGGGACAGGCGGGAGACCCAGTACTTC. Residues: CASSLNRDRRETQYF.

V is TRBV7-9 and J is TRBJ2-3; 10 bases agree with TRBD2. Germline V gene data show CDR1 as SEHNR and CDR2 as FQNEAQ (reference sequence). The V segment lost 4 bases and the J segment 2 bases; nucleotides outside the gene matches: 3. The CDR3 loop spans 15 amino acids. As DNA, the CDR3 is TGTGCCAGCAGCTCCAGCGGGAGGGACACAGATACGCAGTATTTT. Translating it yields CASSSSGRDTDTQYF.

The chain is built from TRBV7-9 and TRBJ1-1; D call uncertain. V was pared by 2 bases and J by 0 bases, with 7 bases between. CDR3 length: 14 residues. Looked up from germline, CDR1 is SEHNR and CDR2 is FQNEAQ (reference sequence). DNA for the CDR3: TGTGCCAGCAGCTTATCTTGGGTGAACACTGAAGCTTTCTTT. Amino acids: CASSLSWVNTEAFF.

In this sample, this clone turned up a few times. V gene TRBV5-1 combines with J gene TRBJ1-4, with D unclear. Trimming left V 4 bases short and J 8 bases short, with 12 bases between. Per germline, CDR1 SGHRS and CDR2 YFSETQ. The CDR3 is 13 residues long. CDR3 in DNA: TGCGCCAGCAGCCCCGCCTCCGGGGAAAAACTGTTTTTT. Amino acid sequence: CASSPASGEKLFF.

The rearrangement uses TRBV29-1 and TRBJ1-3; no definite D call. Germline V gives CDR1 SQVTM, CDR2 ANQGSEA. The CDR3 totals 12 residues. The V end lost 4 bases, the J end lost 4 bases, and 8 bases lay between the germline ends. This chain's CDR3 is CSVADAGNTIYF. In DNA, the CDR3 is TGCAGCGTTGCGGATGCCGGAAACACCATATATTTT.

The CDR3 nucleotides read TGTGCCTGGACCCGCCCGGGGAGTCACGGGCAGACCCAGTACTTC. Amino acid sequence: CAWTRPGSHGQTQYF. The chain uses TRBV30 and TRBJ2-5, with D possibly matching TRBD2 (5 bases). V was pared by 4 bases and J by 6 bases, with 21 bases between. This CDR3 has 15 residues. Per germline, CDR1 GTSNPN and CDR2 SVGIG (reference sequence). The full variable domain, completed using reference TRBV30 and TRBJ2-5, is SQTIHQWPATLVQPVGSPLSLECTVEGTSNPNLYWYRQAAGRGLQLLFYSVGIGQISSEVPQNLSASRPQDRQFILSSKKLLLSDSGFYLCAWTRPGSHGQTQYFGPGTRLLVL.

V and J are TRBV7-9 and TRBJ1-3, with D uncertain. The CDR3 is 17 residues long. Looked up from germline, CDR1 is SEHNR and CDR2 is FQNEAQ (reference sequence). Trimming pared 5 bases from V and 0 bases from J, leaving 17 bases between. The CDR3 coding sequence is TGTGCCAGCAGCCCCATCACGACGGGCCGCTCTGGAAACACCATATATTTT. It encodes CASSPITTGRSGNTIYF.

The genes are TRBV27 and TRBJ2-1, with 8 bases matching TRBD2. The CDR3 is 15 residues long. Germline lookup yields CDR1 MNHEY and CDR2 SMNVEV (reference sequence). The V gene end was trimmed by 6 bases and the J gene end by 4 bases; junction bases not matched to a gene: 8. The CDR3 DNA follows: TGTGCCAGCAGAATTAGCGGGAATTCTTACAATGAGCAGTTCTTC. Amino acid sequence: CASRISGNSYNEQFF.

V and J are TRBV11-2 and TRBJ2-5; perhaps TRBD1 as D (7 bases). CDR3 size: 14 residues. In germline, CDR1 is SGHAT, CDR2 FQNNGV. The ends were cut back, 5 bases at V and 4 bases at J, with 14 bases in the middle. The CDR3 spells CASSPPGGGETQYF. The CDR3 DNA reads as TGTGCCAGCAGCCCCCCAGGGGGAGGAGAGACCCAGTACTTC.

This clone has a handful of counts. The chain joins TRBV19 to TRBJ2-1, with 7 bases that match TRBD2. The junction had 9 bases not matched to a gene; V was cut back by 7 bases and J by 0 bases. Germline CDR1 is LNHDA and CDR2 is SQIVND (reference sequence). The CDR3 consists of 16 residues. CDR3 sequence (DNA): TGTGCCAGTAACCCAGCGGGAAGAGACTCCTACAATGAGCAGTTCTTC. Translated, it gives CASNPAGRDSYNEQFF. Looking up the rest from reference TRBV19 and TRBJ2-1 gives the full variable domain: DGGITQSPKYLFRKEGQNVTLSCEQNLNHDAMYWYRQDPGQGLRLIYYSQIVNDFQKGDIAEGYSVSREKKESFPLTVTSAQKNPTAFYLCASNPAGRDSYNEQFFGPGTRLTVL.

This clone has just one count. This chain joins TRBV5-1 and TRBJ1-2, with 7 bases fitting TRBD1. The junction had 10 bases not matched to a gene; V was cut back by 4 bases and J by 4 bases. CDR1 is SGHRS and CDR2 is YFSETQ in the germline V gene. CDR3 length: 15 residues. This CDR3 is CASSPTRGVGYGYTF. In nucleotides, the CDR3 is TGCGCCAGCAGCCCCACCAGGGGGGTAGGCTATGGCTACACCTTC. Full variable domain (rest looked up from reference TRBV5-1 and TRBJ1-2): KAGVTQTPRYLIKTRGQQVTLSCSPISGHRSVSWYQQTPGQGLQFLFEYFSETQRNKGNFPGRFSGRQFSNSRSEMNVSTLELGDSALYLCASSPTRGVGYGYTFGSGTRLTVV.

There are a few counts of this clone. The chain links TRBV29-1 to TRBJ1-1; D ambiguous. The length of the CDR3 is 13 residues. In germline, CDR1 is SQVTM, CDR2 ANQGSEA. The ends were cut back, 2 bases at V and 1 base at J, with 8 bases in the middle. CDR3 residues: CSVERVENTEAFF. DNA of the CDR3: TGCAGCGTTGAACGGGTAGAGAACACTGAAGCTTTCTTT.

The chain combines TRBV29-1 with TRBJ2-7; weak D call: TRBD1 (6 bases). The V and J ends lost 7 bases and 1 base respectively, with 11 bases between them. Looked up from germline, CDR1 is SQVTM and CDR2 is ANQGSEA. The CDR3 spans 12 residues. CDR3 amino acids: CSAFGQSYEQYF. The CDR3 DNA reads as TGCAGCGCCTTCGGACAGTCCTACGAGCAGTACTTC.

This clone was found a few times. The chain carries TRBV4-1 and TRBJ2-5; maybe TRBD2 (5 bases). Trimming pared 4 bases from V and 5 bases from J, leaving 17 bases between. Germline V gene sequence: CDR1 MGHRA, CDR2 YSYEKL. The CDR3 spans 15 residues. The DNA for the CDR3 is TGCGCCAGCAGCCCCCGGAACGGAGGAGTGGAGACCCAGTACTTC. Protein: CASSPRNGGVETQYF.

The V call is TRBV2, the J call TRBJ2-1; 7 bases line up with TRBD2. CDR1 is SNHLY and CDR2 is FYNNEI in the germline V gene. This CDR3 spans 14 amino acids. The trim removed 7 bases at V and 7 bases at J, leaving 10 bases unmatched. CDR3 protein: CASTSRGSSNEQFF. CDR3 sequence (DNA): TGTGCCAGCACGTCGCGGGGGTCTAGTAATGAGCAGTTCTTC.

This clone was seen more than once but under ten times. The CDR3 coding sequence is TGTGCCAGCAGTCTCACGGGGGAGCAGTTCTTC. Amino acids: CASSLTGEQFF. J is TRBJ2-1 and V is TRBV2; a weak D match, TRBD2 (5 bases). Germline CDR1 reads SNHLY; CDR2 reads FYNNEI. The CDR3 sequence is 11 residues long. V lost 5 bases, J lost 10 bases, and 9 bases lay in between.

A few counts support this clone. The chain has TRBV25-1 and TRBJ2-1; 14 bases map to TRBD2. The germline V gene encodes CDR1 MGHDK and CDR2 SYGVNS. The CDR3 is 13 residues long. V lost 8 bases, J lost 7 bases, and 1 base stayed unmatched. CDR3 coding DNA: TGTGCCAGCGGACTAGCGGGGGGAAATGAGCAGTTCTTC. Translating it yields CASGLAGGNEQFF. Based on the CDR3 plus reference TRBV25-1 and TRBJ2-1, the full variable domain is EADIYQTPRYLVIGTGKKITLECSQTMGHDKMYWYQQDPGMELHLIHYSYGVNSTEKGDLSSESTVSRIRTEHFPLTLESARPSHTSQYLCASGLAGGNEQFFGPGTRLTVL.

DNA for the CDR3: TGTGCCAGCAGCTTCATCCCGGGGGAGCAGTTCTTC. Amino acid sequence: CASSFIPGEQFF. The chain uses TRBV7-2 and TRBJ2-1; a weak D match, TRBD2 (5 bases). The CDR3 length is 12 residues. The V end lost 3 bases, the J end lost 10 bases, and 10 bases lay between the germline ends. Germline CDR1 is SGHTA and CDR2 is FQGNSA.